The 7 T cell receptor beta chains given below trace back to one sample, sequenced in a study of regulatory T cells in long-lasting Graves disease. Sequencing libraries for TCR beta were prepared with iRepertoire HTBI primers and Arm-PCR of CDR3 regions. TCRdb reanalysed the multiplex PCR reads using MiXCR and keeps one entry per CDR3 protein. The sample yields about 530,000 distinct CDR3 sequences, 16% seen once. The time point is: newly diagnosed GD, antithyroid drugs for less than 3 months. With RNA extracted from PBMCs as input, the TCR library was made. These data also formed part of another study, on T cells in Graves' hyperthyroidism and ophthalmopathy.

The material sequenced was peripheral blood mononuclear cells (PBMCs), taken at new diagnosis, from a patient treated with antithyroid drugs. The receptors were gathered from a woman aged 40 to 65 with Graves disease.

J is TRBJ2-1 and V is TRBV7-2; D not certain. Germline CDR1 SGHTA, CDR2 FQGNSA. V was pared by 7 bases and J by 9 bases, with 22 bases between. This CDR3 contains 15 residues. The CDR3 spells CASTTSSDFFGEQFF. CDR3 in DNA: TGTGCCAGCACCACGAGCAGCGATTTCTTTGGTGAGCAGTTCTTC.

This clonotype was seen repeatedly, ten times or more. The chain has TRBV5-4 and TRBJ1-2; D is undetermined. This CDR3 has 14 residues. V was clipped by 0 bases and J by 4 bases, with 10 bases between them. Germline V lookup: CDR1 SGHNT, CDR2 YYREEE (reference sequence). The CDR3 here is CASSLGGSSYGYTF. The CDR3 DNA sequence: TGTGCCAGCAGCTTGGGTGGCAGTAGCTATGGCTACACCTTC.

On this clonotype: Just one base apart from a much larger clone, this may be a read error. The chain has TRBV6-2 or TRBV6-3 and TRBJ1-2; D gene unclear. Germline CDR1 is MNHEY and CDR2 is SVGEGT. V gave up 7 bases and J gave up 2 bases, with 17 bases separating them. The CDR3 extends over 15 amino acids. The CDR3 region is CASTLRPGTNYGYTF. The CDR3 DNA sequence: TGTGCCAGCACACTGCGTCCGGGCACAAACTATGGCTACACCTTC.

The V call is TRBV11-2, the J call TRBJ1-1, with D maybe TRBD1 (5 bases). Trimming took off 5 bases at V and 4 bases at J, with 14 bases between the two ends. Germline lookup yields CDR1 SGHAT and CDR2 FQNNGV. The CDR3 totals 14 residues. This CDR3 is CASSHQGLGTEAFF. In DNA form, the CDR3 reads TGTGCCAGCAGCCATCAGGGCCTGGGCACTGAAGCTTTCTTT.

This clonotype was seen repeatedly, ten times or more. The chain has TRBV3-1 and TRBJ1-3, with 7 bases aligning to TRBD1. CDR3 size: 15 residues. The J segment lost 0 bases and the V segment lost 5 bases, leaving 4 bases of the junction unmatched. The germline V gene encodes CDR1 LGHDT and CDR2 YNNKEL (reference sequence). The CDR3 region is CASSRGQLSGNTIYF. The CDR3, as DNA: TGTGCCAGCAGCAGGGGACAGCTCTCTGGAAACACCATATATTTT.

The rearrangement links TRBV4-1 to TRBJ2-2; 8 nucleotides match TRBD2. The CDR3 is made up of 14 amino acids. CDR1 is MGHRA, CDR2 YSYEKL, per germline. The V segment lost 3 bases and the J segment 6 bases; nucleotides outside the gene matches: 3. The DNA of the CDR3 is TGCGCCAGCAGCCAGCCGGGGGGGGCCGGGGAGCTGTTTTTT. Its protein is CASSQPGGAGELFF.

This clonotype was seen a handful of times. CDR3 nucleotides: TGTGCCAGCAGCCAAGATCCAGGGGGGCCCACCTCTGGGGCCAACGTCCTGACTTTC. Its translation: CASSQDPGGPTSGANVLTF. The V gene is TRBV3-1, the J gene TRBJ2-6, with TRBD1 as a possible D gene (7 bases). V was clipped by 0 bases and J by 0 bases, with 15 bases between them. The CDR3 contains 19 residues. Germline V gene sequence: CDR1 LGHDT, CDR2 YNNKEL (reference sequence).